Shown below are 19 T cell receptor beta chains from a single sample sequenced in a study of blood T cell repertoires in COVID-19. This table comes from immunoSEQ multiplex PCR, and its TCRdb copy is limited to in-frame clones, with some not included. The sample yields 95,000 to 150,000 clones, around four fifths seen once. The sample taken for sequencing was peripheral blood. The receptors were sampled from a human donor in a cohort sampled during active COVID-19.

The chain has TRBV6-5 and TRBJ2-1; 8 bases fit TRBD1. This CDR3 contains 14 residues. Looked up from germline, CDR1 is MNHEY and CDR2 is SVGAGI. The V segment lost 4 bases and the J segment 9 bases; nucleotides outside the gene matches: 8. CDR3 bases: TGTGCCAGCAGTTCGACGACAGGGACAGGTGAGCAGTTCTTC. Protein: CASSSTTGTGEQFF.

The chain is built from TRBV15 and TRBJ2-5, with 7 bases aligning to TRBD2. The CDR3 is 15 amino acids. Germline CDR1 and CDR2: LNHNV and YYDKDF (reference sequence). Unmatched junction bases numbered 6, after V lost 0 bases and J lost 5 bases. The DNA for the CDR3 is TGTGCCACCAGCAGAGATGGGGGGGACTGGGAGACCCAGTACTTC. It encodes CATSRDGGDWETQYF.

This chain uses TRBV10-1 with TRBJ1-4, with 7 bases identical to TRBD1. Looked up from germline, CDR1 is WNHNN and CDR2 is SYGVQD (reference sequence). The CDR3 extends over 13 amino acids. V shed 10 bases, J shed 8 bases, and the junction held 10 bases outside the gene matches. For the CDR3, the DNA is TGCGCCAATGCCGACAGGGTCAAAGAAAAACTGTTTTTT. Translated, it gives CANADRVKEKLFF.

The chain couples TRBV4-1 to TRBJ2-4; D remains unclear. Germline V CDR1 and CDR2: MGHRA, YSYEKL. Trimming cost V 0 bases and J 1 base, with 7 bases left between them. The CDR3 has 15 amino acids. CDR3 region: CASSQDSVAKNIQYF. CDR3 bases: TGCGCCAGCAGCCAAGACTCGGTGGCCAAAAACATTCAGTACTTC.

This clone occurred once. J is TRBJ2-2 and V is TRBV6-5; D perhaps matches TRBD2 (7 bases). Between the trimmed V and J ends, which lost 2 bases and 6 bases, there was a span of 16 bases. The CDR3 length is 16 residues. CDR1 and CDR2 (germline): MNHEY, SVGAGI. CDR3 bases: TGTGCCAGCAGTTACAATAGAGGAGGGGGGGCCGGGGAGCTGTTTTTT. Protein product: CASSYNRGGGAGELFF.

The rearrangement joins TRBV19 to TRBJ1-3; D gene uncertain. The V gene lost 8 bases and the J gene lost 0 bases, with 8 bases spanning the gap. Germline-derived CDR1 and CDR2 are LNHDA and SQIVND (reference sequence). The CDR3 is made up of 13 amino acids. The CDR3 region has the DNA TGTGCCAGTCATGCCAGCTCTGGAAACACCATATATTTT. Translation gives CASHASSGNTIYF.

The chain links TRBV19 to TRBJ1-3; D gene uncertain. V lost 5 bases, J lost 1 base, and 12 bases lay in between. The CDR3 runs to 15 residues. From germline, CDR1 is LNHDA and CDR2 SQIVND (reference sequence). DNA for the CDR3: TGTGCCAGTAGTCCGAACCCGCAGTCTGGAAACACCATATATTTT. It translates to CASSPNPQSGNTIYF.

The gene calls are TRBV5-6 and TRBJ2-3; perhaps TRBD1 as D (6 bases). The CDR3 is 15 residues long. Trimming pared 1 base from V and 2 bases from J, leaving 11 bases between. CDR1 is SGHDT and CDR2 is YYEEEE in the germline V gene. CDR3 loop: CASSLYRADTDTQYF. The CDR3 coding sequence is TGTGCCAGCAGCTTGTACAGGGCTGACACAGATACGCAGTATTTT.

The V and J genes are TRBV28 and TRBJ1-4; 8 bases map to TRBD1. The CDR3 is 14 amino acids. Losses at the gene ends were 6 bases for V and 4 bases for J; bases not matched to a gene: 4. Germline V gene lookup returns CDR1 MDHEN and CDR2 SYDVKM. The CDR3, as DNA: TGTGCCAGCAGACTGGACAGGGTTAATGAAAAACTGTTTTTT. Translation gives CASRLDRVNEKLFF.

As to this clone: Within the sample, other DNA sequences also encode this same CDR3. J is TRBJ2-2 and V is TRBV11-2; 8 nucleotides match TRBD2. The germline V gene encodes CDR1 SGHAT and CDR2 FQNNGV. The CDR3 sequence is 15 residues long. The V segment lost 6 bases and the J segment 4 bases; nucleotides outside the gene matches: 7. In nucleotides, the CDR3 is TGTGCCAGCAGGGCATTAGCGGGGATCACCGGGGAGCTGTTTTTT. Protein sequence: CASRALAGITGELFF.

The chain recombines TRBV28 with TRBJ2-2, with 8 bases identical to TRBD1. Germline V gives CDR1 MDHEN, CDR2 SYDVKM. Germline trimming cut 8 bases from V and 7 bases from J; bases unmatched to any gene: 12. The CDR3 length is 15 residues. As DNA, the CDR3 is TGTGCCAGCGGCTCGGGGCAGGGGGCTGGCGGGGAGCTGTTTTTT. It yields the protein CASGSGQGAGGELFF.

This chain joins TRBV6-6 and TRBJ1-6; 8 bases are a match to TRBD1. The CDR3 contains 16 residues. V trimming: 1 base; J trimming: 6 bases; junction bases outside the gene matches: 5. Germline CDR1 and CDR2: MNHNY and SVGAGI (reference sequence). This CDR3 reads CASSYLDREANSPLHF. The CDR3 nucleotides are TGTGCCAGCAGTTACTTGGACAGGGAAGCTAATTCACCCCTCCACTTT.

The chain recombines TRBV20-1 with TRBJ2-4; no reliable D call. CDR1 and CDR2 from the germline V gene are DFQATT and SNEGSKA (reference sequence). This CDR3 contains 15 residues. The V and J ends lost 3 bases and 0 bases respectively, with 12 bases between them. CDR3 region: CSASGNMLAKNIQYF. The CDR3 nucleotides are TGCAGTGCTAGTGGCAACATGTTAGCCAAAAACATTCAGTACTTC.

The V call is TRBV7-2, the J call TRBJ2-7, with D maybe TRBD2 (6 bases). Trimming took off 2 bases at V and 3 bases at J, with 20 bases between the two ends. The germline V gene has CDR1 SGHTA and CDR2 FQGNSA. The CDR3 is 17 residues long. CDR3 DNA sequence: TGTGCCAGCAGCTTAAGGGCGGGGCAGCTCATGAACTACGAGCAGTACTTC. Its translation: CASSLRAGQLMNYEQYF.

The genes are TRBV6-5 and TRBJ2-7; 9 nucleotides match TRBD1. Germline trimming cut 8 bases from V and 3 bases from J; bases unmatched to any gene: 5. The CDR3 extends over 13 amino acids. Per the germline V gene, CDR1 is MNHEY and CDR2 is SVGAGI. CDR3 protein: CASHGTGFYEQYF. CDR3 nucleotide sequence: TGTGCCAGCCACGGGACAGGGTTCTACGAGCAGTACTTC.

For this clone: One junction end disagrees with the germline gene, perhaps due to a read error. The genes are TRBV7-8 and TRBJ1-1; possible D gene TRBD1, 5 bases. This CDR3 has 14 amino acids. Germline CDR1 SGHVS, CDR2 FQNEAQ. DNA of the CDR3: TGTGCCAGCAGTTTAGGGACTCTTGACTCTGAAGCTTTCTTT. Protein: CASSLGTLDSEAFF. The full variable domain, completed using reference TRBV7-8 and TRBJ1-1, is GAGVSQSPRYKVAKRGQDVALRCDPISGHVSLFWYQQALGQGPEFLTYFQNEAQLDKSGLPSDRFFAERPEGSVSTLKIQRTQQEDSAVYLCASSLGTLDSEAFFGQGTRLTVV.

This chain joins TRBV24-1 and TRBJ1-2; D perhaps matches TRBD1 (6 bases). This CDR3 spans 13 amino acids. From germline, CDR1 is KGHDR and CDR2 SFDVKD. Trimming shortened V by 2 bases and J by 5 bases, and 8 bases separated the two germline ends. The CDR3: CATSDSGQYGYTF. Here the CDR3 DNA reads TGTGCCACCAGTGATTCTGGACAGTATGGCTACACCTTC.

The chain has TRBV3-1 (or the pseudogene TRBV3-2) and TRBJ1-4; D is unresolved. This CDR3 region has 14 residues. Germline lookup yields CDR1 LGHDT and CDR2 YNNKEL (reference sequence). V lost 4 bases and J 1 base, leaving 7 bases between the germline ends. Here the CDR3 reads CASSRSQTNEKLFF. The CDR3 DNA follows: TGTGCCAGCAGCCGTTCACAAACTAATGAAAAACTGTTTTTT.

The chain employs TRBV21-1 and TRBJ2-7; the listed D gene, TRBD1, was not tested against the DNA. TRBV21-1 is annotated as a pseudogene. This CDR3 region has 12 residues. The chain's CDR3 is CASSARQYEQYF. CDR3 bases: TGTGCCAGCAGCGCCCGACAGTACGAGCAGTACTTC.